What follows are 2 T cell receptor beta chains derived from one specimen sequenced in a study of control samples from healthy donors and cancer patients. Here immunoSEQ multiplex PCR was the method, and the copy in TCRdb shows in-frame clones only, minus some. The table shows 130,000 or so clones, with 70% to 90% occurring only once. Sequenced material: blood. These receptors originate from a man in his 60s in good health.

J is TRBJ2-7 and V is TRBV6-5, with a weak D call TRBD1 (5 bases). The germline gives CDR1 MNHEY, CDR2 SVGAGI. Deletions cut 10 bases from V and 3 bases from J, with 13 bases between. The CDR3 runs 12 residues. CDR3 coding DNA: TGTGCCATTGGGTTAGGGGACTACGAGCAGTACTTC. This sequence encodes CAIGLGDYEQYF.

CDR3 nucleotides: TGTGCCAGCAGCCAAGATACGGGATCCCAGTACTTC. Its protein is CASSQDTGSQYF. The rearrangement links TRBV3-1 (or the pseudogene TRBV3-2) to TRBJ2-5; tentative D call: TRBD2 (5 bases). Germline V lookup: CDR1 LGHDT, CDR2 YNNKEL (reference sequence). This CDR3 is 12 amino acids long. Trimming stripped 0 bases from V and 9 bases from J, with 8 bases between.